This entry lists 7 T cell receptor beta chains sequenced from one sample in a study of cytomegalovirus exposure and HLA in healthy donors. Primers for the PCR totalled 60 Vbeta and 13 Jbeta. Some clones are missing from TCRdb's copy, which holds only in-frame ones; the method was immunoSEQ multiplex PCR. The sample yields about 180,000 clones, roughly four fifths seen once. Sequenced: PBMCs. These TCRs come from a woman aged 18-30 years in good health and CMV-seropositive.

This sequence joins TRBV18 and TRBJ1-5; no clear D. V lost 3 bases to trimming and J lost 5 bases, with 8 bases between them. Germline CDR1 KGHSH, CDR2 LQKENI. CDR3 length: 13 residues. The CDR3 spells CASSPGMDQPQHF. CDR3 nucleotides: TGTGCCAGCTCACCCGGGATGGATCAGCCCCAGCATTTT.

As concerns this clone: Mismatch with germline at one junction end may stem from a read error. CDR3 residues: CNVETANTEAFF. CDR3 DNA sequence: TGCAACGTTGAGACAGCCAACACTGAAGCTTTCTTT. This chain connects TRBV29-1 to TRBJ1-1; D is perhaps TRBD1 (5 bases). CDR3 length: 12 residues. From germline, CDR1 is SQVTM and CDR2 ANQGSEA.

The J gene is TRBJ1-2, the V gene TRBV19; TRBD1 agrees at 8 bases. The CDR3 has 18 amino acids. CDR1 and CDR2 from the germline V gene are LNHDA and SQIVND (reference sequence). V was pared by 5 bases and J by 0 bases, with 14 bases of the junction left unmatched. The CDR3 DNA reads TGTGCCAGTAGTTGGCTAAAGGGACAGGTGGGGTCTAACTATGGCTACACCTTC. It yields the protein CASSWLKGQVGSNYGYTF.

This sequence joins TRBV9 and TRBJ2-1; TRBD2 matches at 9 bases. The J segment lost 2 bases and the V segment lost 0 bases, leaving 6 bases of the junction unmatched. This CDR3 is 17 amino acids long. Germline values: CDR1 SGDLS, CDR2 YYNGEE. The CDR3 DNA sequence: TGTGCCAGCAGCGTAGCCCACCTAGCGGGGACCTACAATGAGCAGTTCTTC. It specifies CASSVAHLAGTYNEQFF.

This sequence joins TRBV2 and TRBJ1-4, with 9 bases lining up with TRBD1. The V segment lost 6 bases and the J segment 7 bases; nucleotides outside the gene matches: 9. Germline V lookup: CDR1 SNHLY, CDR2 FYNNEI. The CDR3 has 15 amino acids. CDR3 in DNA: TGTGCCAGCAGCACATTCCCGGGACAGGGTGAAAAACTGTTTTTT. It yields the protein CASSTFPGQGEKLFF.

The genes are TRBV5-5 and TRBJ1-5; 7 nucleotides match TRBD1. The length of the CDR3 is 15 residues. V lost 4 bases and J lost 6; bases outside the gene matches: 10. Germline CDR1 reads SGHKS; CDR2 reads YYEKEE (reference sequence). The CDR3 spells CASSHTQGQIQPQHF. CDR3 bases: TGTGCCAGCAGCCATACACAGGGACAGATTCAGCCCCAGCATTTT.

DNA for the CDR3: TGTGCCAGCAGTCGGGAGGGTACGCAGTATTTT. Its protein is CASSREGTQYF. The chain carries TRBV7-9 and TRBJ2-3, with 8 bases matching TRBD2. Germline CDR1 reads SEHNR; CDR2 reads FQNEAQ (reference sequence). The CDR3 consists of 11 residues. The ends lost 6 bases at V and 8 bases at J; junction bases unmatched: 1. The whole variable domain, filled in from reference TRBV7-9 and TRBJ2-3, reads DTGVSQNPRHKITKRGQNVTFRCDPISEHNRLYWYRQTLGQGPEFLTYFQNEAQLEKSRLLSDRFSAERPKGSFSTLEIQRTEQGDSAMYLCASSREGTQYFGPGTRLTVL.